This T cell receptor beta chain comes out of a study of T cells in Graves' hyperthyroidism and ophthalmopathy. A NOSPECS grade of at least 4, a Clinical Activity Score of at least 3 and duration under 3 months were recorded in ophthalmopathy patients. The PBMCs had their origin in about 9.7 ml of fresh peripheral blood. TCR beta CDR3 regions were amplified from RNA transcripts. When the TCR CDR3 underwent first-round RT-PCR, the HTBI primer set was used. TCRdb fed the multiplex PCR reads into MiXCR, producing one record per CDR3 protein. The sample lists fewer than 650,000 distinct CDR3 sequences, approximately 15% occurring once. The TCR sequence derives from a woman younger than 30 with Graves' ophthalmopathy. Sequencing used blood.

The CDR3 protein is CASSPSGARLYSNQPQHF. The DNA for the CDR3 is TGTGCCAGCAGCCCGTCAGGGGCACGCCTTTATAGCAATCAGCCCCAGCATTTT. The rearrangement joins TRBV6-1 to TRBJ1-5; maybe TRBD1 (6 bases). The CDR3 loop spans 18 amino acids. Trimming shortened V by 6 bases and J by 0 bases, and 21 bases separated the two germline ends. Germline V gene sequence: CDR1 MNHNS, CDR2 SASEGT.